The entry below describes one T cell receptor beta chain. This entry is derived from a study of blood T cell repertoires in COVID-19. Profiling relied on immunoSEQ multiplex PCR, and the TCRdb table lists in-frame clones only, not all of them. The sample includes 300,000 to 350,000 clones, 90% seen only once; the top ten take about 1%. This TCR derives from a woman between 35 and 50 years old with COVID-19, enrolled during active disease. Sequencing was carried out using peripheral blood.

CDR3 sequence reads: CASSLDRGNEQFF. CDR3 in DNA: TGTGCCAGCAGCTTGGACAGGGGGAATGAGCAGTTCTTC. V gene TRBV27 combines with J gene TRBJ2-1, with 10 bases lining up with TRBD1. CDR3 length: 13 residues. V lost 6 bases to trimming and J lost 7 bases; unmatched junction nucleotides: 3. The germline V gene has CDR1 MNHEY and CDR2 SMNVEV (reference sequence).